This T cell receptor (beta chain) was observed in a study of response to subunit inactivated influenza vaccine. Study-level results: There was a suggestion from the authors that each seasonal influenza vaccination recruits few new T cells.

TCRdb reprocessed the RT-PCR reads via MiXCR and lists one record per CDR3 protein. The table records over 650,000 distinct CDR3 sequences, about 18% of them present only once. This clonotype was counted a single time. Its antigen is still unknown. The receptor's source is a man between 50 and 59 years old who received an inactivated influenza vaccine. Sample: PBMCs from blood, taken roughly 5 days after vaccination.

DNA for the CDR3: TGTGCCAGCAGCTTAGCTTACGGACTAGATTGGAATGAGCAGTTCTTC. The encoded protein is CASSLAYGLDWNEQFF. J is TRBJ2-1 and V is TRBV7-9, with 7 bases that match TRBD2. Germline CDR1 reads SEHNR; CDR2 reads FQNEAQ (reference sequence). This CDR3 contains 16 residues. J was trimmed by 7 bases and V by 0 bases; bases with no gene match: 9.